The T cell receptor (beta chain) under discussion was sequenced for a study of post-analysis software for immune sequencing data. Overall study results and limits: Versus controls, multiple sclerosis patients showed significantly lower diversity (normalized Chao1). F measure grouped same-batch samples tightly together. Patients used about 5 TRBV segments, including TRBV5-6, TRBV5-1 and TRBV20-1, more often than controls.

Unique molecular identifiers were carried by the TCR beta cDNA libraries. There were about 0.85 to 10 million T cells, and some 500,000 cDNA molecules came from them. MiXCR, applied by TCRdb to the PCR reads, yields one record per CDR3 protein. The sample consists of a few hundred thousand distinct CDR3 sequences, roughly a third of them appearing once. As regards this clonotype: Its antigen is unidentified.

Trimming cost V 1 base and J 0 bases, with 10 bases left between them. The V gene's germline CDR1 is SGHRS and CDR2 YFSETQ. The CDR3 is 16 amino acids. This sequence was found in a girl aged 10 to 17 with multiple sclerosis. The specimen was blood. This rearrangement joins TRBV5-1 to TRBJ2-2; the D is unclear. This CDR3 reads CASSLIVPANTGELFF. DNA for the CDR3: TGCGCCAGCAGCTTGATTGTCCCCGCGAACACCGGGGAGCTGTTTTTT.